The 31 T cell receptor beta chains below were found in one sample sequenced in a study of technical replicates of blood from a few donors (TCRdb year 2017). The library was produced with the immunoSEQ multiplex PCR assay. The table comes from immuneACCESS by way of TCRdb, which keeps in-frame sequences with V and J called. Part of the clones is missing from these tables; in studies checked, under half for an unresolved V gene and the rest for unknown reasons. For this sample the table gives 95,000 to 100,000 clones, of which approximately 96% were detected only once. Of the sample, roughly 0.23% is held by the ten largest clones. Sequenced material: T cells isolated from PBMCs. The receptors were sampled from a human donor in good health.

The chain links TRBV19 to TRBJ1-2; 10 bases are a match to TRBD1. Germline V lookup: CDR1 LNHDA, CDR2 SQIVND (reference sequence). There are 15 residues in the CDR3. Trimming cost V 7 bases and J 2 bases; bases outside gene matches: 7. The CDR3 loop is CASIFRDRGNYGYTF. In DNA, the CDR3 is TGTGCCAGTATATTCCGGGACAGGGGAAACTATGGCTACACCTTC. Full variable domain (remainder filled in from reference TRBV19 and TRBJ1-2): DGGITQSPKYLFRKEGQNVTLSCEQNLNHDAMYWYRQDPGQGLRLIYYSQIVNDFQKGDIAEGYSVSREKKESFPLTVTSAQKNPTAFYLCASIFRDRGNYGYTFGSGTRLTVV.

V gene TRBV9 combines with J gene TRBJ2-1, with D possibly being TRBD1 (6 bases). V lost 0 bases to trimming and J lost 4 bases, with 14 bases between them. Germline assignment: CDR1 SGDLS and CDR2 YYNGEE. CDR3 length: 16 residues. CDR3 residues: CASSVAWDIGYNEQFF. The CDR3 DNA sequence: TGTGCCAGCAGCGTAGCATGGGACATTGGATACAATGAGCAGTTCTTC. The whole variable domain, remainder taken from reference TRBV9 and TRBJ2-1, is DSGVTQTPKHLITATGQRVTLRCSPRSGDLSVYWYQQSLDQGLQFLIQYYNGEERAKGNILERFSAQQFPDLHSELNLSSLELGDSALYFCASSVAWDIGYNEQFFGPGTRLTVL.

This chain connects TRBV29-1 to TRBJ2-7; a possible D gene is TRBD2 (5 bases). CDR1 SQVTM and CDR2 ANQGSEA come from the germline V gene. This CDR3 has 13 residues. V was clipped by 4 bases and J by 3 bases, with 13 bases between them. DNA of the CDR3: TGCAGCGTTGCAGCTAGCAGATACTACGAGCAGTACTTC. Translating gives CSVAASRYYEQYF.

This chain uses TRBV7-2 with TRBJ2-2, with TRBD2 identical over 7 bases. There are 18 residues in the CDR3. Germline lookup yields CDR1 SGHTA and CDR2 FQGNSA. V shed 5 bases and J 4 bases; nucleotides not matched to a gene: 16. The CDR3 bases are TGTGCCAGCAGCCCCCGACCGATGGCGGGAGTGGGCACCGGGGAGCTGTTTTTT. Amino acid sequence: CASSPRPMAGVGTGELFF.

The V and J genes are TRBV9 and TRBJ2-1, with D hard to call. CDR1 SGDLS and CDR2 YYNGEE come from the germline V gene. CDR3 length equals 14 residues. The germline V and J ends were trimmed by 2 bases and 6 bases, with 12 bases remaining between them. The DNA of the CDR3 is TGTGCCAGCAGCGTTAGGCGGATCTCCAATGAGCAGTTCTTC. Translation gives CASSVRRISNEQFF.

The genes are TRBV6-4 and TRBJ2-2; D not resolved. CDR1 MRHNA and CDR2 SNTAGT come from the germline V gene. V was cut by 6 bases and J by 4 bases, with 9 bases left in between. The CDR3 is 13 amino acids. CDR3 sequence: CASSPGSTGELFF. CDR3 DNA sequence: TGTGCCAGCAGCCCTGGTAGCACCGGGGAGCTGTTTTTT.

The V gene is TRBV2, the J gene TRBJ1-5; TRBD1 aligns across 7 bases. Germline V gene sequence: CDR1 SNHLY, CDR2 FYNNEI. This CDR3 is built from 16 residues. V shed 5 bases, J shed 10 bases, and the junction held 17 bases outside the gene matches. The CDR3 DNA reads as TGTGCCAGCAGTTCAGACAGGGCTCAAATAGGATTTCCCCAGCATTTT. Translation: CASSSDRAQIGFPQHF.

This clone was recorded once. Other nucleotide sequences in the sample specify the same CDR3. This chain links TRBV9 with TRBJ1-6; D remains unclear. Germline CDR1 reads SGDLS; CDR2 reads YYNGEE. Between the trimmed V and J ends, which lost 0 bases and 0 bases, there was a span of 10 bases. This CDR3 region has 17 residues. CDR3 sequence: CASSVASGSSYNSPLHF. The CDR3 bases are TGTGCCAGCAGCGTAGCTTCGGGGAGCTCCTATAATTCACCCCTCCACTTT.

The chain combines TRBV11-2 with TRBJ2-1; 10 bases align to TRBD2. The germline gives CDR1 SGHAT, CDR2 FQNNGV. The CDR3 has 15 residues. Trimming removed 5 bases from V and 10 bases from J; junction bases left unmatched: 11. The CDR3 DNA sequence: TGTGCCAGCAGCCTAATAGCGGGAGGTGGCGGAGAGCAGTTCTTC. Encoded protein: CASSLIAGGGGEQFF.

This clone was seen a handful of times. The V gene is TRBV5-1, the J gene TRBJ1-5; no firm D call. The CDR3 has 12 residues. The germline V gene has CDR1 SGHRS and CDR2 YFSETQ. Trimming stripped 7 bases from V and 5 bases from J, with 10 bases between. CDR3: CASREGDQPQHF. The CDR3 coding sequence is TGCGCCAGCCGGGAAGGCGATCAGCCCCAGCATTTT. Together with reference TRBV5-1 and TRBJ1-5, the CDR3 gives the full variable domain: KAGVTQTPRYLIKTRGQQVTLSCSPISGHRSVSWYQQTPGQGLQFLFEYFSETQRNKGNFPGRFSGRQFSNSRSEMNVSTLELGDSALYLCASREGDQPQHFGDGTRLSIL.

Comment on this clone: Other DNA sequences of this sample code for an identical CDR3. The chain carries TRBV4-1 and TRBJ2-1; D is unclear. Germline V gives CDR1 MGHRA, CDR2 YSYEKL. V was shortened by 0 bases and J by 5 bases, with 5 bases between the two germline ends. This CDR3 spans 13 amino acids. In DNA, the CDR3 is TGCGCCAGCAGCCAAGATCCAGACAATGAGCAGTTCTTC. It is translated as CASSQDPDNEQFF.

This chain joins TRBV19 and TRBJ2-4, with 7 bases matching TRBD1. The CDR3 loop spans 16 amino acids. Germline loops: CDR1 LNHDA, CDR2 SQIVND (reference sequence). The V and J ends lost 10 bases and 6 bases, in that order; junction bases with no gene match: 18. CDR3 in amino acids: CATHSDRSASRNIQYF. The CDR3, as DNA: TGTGCCACCCATTCGGACAGGTCGGCGTCCAGAAACATTCAGTACTTC.

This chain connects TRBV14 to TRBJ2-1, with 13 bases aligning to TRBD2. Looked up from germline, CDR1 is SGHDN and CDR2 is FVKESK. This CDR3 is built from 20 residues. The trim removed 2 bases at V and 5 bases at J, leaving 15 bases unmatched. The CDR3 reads CASSQLFGLGLAGDHNEQFF. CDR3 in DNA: TGTGCCAGCAGCCAATTATTTGGGTTAGGACTAGCGGGAGACCACAATGAGCAGTTCTTC.

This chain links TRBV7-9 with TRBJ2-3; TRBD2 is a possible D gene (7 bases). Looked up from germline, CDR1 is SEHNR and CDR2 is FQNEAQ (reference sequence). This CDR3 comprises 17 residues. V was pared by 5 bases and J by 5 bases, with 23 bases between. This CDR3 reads CASSLLPSRGAGDTQYF. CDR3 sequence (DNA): TGTGCCAGCAGCCTCCTCCCTTCCCGGGGGGCCGGAGATACGCAGTATTTT.

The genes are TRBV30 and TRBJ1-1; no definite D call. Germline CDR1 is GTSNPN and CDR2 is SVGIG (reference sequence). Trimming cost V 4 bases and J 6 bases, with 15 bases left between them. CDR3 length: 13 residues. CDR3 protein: CAWKGPEGAEAFF. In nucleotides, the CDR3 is TGTGCCTGGAAAGGTCCTGAGGGCGCTGAAGCTTTCTTT.

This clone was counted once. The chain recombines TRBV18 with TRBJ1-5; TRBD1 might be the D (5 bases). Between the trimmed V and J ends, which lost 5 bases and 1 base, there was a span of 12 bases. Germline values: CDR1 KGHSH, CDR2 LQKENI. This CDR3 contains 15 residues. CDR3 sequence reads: CASSTFDRSNQPQHF. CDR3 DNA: TGTGCCAGCTCAACTTTCGACAGAAGCAATCAGCCCCAGCATTTT.

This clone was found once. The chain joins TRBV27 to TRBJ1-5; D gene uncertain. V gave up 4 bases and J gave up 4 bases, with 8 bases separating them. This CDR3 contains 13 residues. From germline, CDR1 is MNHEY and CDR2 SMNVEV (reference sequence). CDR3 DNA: TGTGCCAGCAGTTCGGTCAGGAATCAGCCCCAGCATTTT. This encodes CASSSVRNQPQHF.

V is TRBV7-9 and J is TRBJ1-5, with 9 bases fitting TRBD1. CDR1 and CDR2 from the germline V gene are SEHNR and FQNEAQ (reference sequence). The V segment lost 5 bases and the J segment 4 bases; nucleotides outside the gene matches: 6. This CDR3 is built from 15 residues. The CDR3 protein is CASSGPGQGNQPQHF. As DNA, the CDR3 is TGTGCCAGCAGCGGACCGGGACAGGGAAATCAGCCCCAGCATTTT.

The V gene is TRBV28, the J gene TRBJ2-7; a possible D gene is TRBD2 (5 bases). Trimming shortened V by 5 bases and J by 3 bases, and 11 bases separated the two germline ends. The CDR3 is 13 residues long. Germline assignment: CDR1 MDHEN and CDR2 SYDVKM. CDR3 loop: CASSASLGYEQYF. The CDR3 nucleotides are TGTGCCAGCAGTGCGTCACTAGGCTACGAGCAGTACTTC.

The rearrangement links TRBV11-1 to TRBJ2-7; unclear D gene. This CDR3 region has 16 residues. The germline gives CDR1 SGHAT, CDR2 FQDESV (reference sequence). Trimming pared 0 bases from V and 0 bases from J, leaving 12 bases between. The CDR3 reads CASSLAPGALSYEQYF. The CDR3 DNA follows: TGTGCCAGCAGCTTAGCCCCCGGAGCGCTCTCCTACGAGCAGTACTTC.

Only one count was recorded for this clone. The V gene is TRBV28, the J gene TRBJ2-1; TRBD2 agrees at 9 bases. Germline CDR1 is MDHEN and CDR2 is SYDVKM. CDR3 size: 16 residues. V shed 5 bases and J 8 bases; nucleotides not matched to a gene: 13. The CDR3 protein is CASSTPGSGSLDEQFF. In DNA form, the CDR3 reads TGTGCCAGCAGTACCCCGGGTAGCGGGAGTTTGGATGAGCAGTTCTTC.

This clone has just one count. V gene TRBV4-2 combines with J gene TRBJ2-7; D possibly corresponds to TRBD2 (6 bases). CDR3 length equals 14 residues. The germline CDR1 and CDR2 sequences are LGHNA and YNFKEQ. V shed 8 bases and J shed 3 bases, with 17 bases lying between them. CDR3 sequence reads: CASGDGSADYEQYF. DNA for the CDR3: TGTGCCAGCGGGGACGGGAGTGCGGACTACGAGCAGTACTTC.

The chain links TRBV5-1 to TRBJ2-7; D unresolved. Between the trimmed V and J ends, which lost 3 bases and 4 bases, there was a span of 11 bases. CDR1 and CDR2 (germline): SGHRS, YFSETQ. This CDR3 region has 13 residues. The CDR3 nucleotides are TGCGCCAGCAGCTGGAAAGACTTATACGAGCAGTACTTC. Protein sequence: CASSWKDLYEQYF.

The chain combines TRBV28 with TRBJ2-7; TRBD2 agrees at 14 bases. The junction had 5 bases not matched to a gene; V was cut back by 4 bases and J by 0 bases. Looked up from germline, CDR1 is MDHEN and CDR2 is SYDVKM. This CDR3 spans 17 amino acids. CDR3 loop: CASSWGTSGSFSYEQYF. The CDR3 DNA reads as TGTGCCAGCAGTTGGGGGACTAGCGGGAGTTTCTCCTACGAGCAGTACTTC.

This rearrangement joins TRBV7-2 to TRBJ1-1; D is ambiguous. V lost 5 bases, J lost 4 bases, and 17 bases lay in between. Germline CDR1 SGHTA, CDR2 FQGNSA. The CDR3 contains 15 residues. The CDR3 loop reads CASSHWIAGVTEAFF. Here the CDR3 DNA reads TGTGCCAGCAGCCATTGGATAGCGGGCGTCACTGAAGCTTTCTTT.

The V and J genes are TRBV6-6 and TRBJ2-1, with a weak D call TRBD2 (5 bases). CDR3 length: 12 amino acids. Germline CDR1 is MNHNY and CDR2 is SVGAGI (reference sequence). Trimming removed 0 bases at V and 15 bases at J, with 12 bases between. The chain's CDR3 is CASSYSRSDSFF. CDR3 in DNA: TGTGCCAGCAGTTACTCTCGTAGCGATTCGTTCTTC.

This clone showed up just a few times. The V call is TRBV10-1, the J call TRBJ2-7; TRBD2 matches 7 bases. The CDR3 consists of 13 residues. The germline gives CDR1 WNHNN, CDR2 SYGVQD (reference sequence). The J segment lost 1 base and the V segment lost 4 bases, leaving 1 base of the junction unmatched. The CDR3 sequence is CASSGGGSYEQYF. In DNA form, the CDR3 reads TGCGCCAGCAGTGGGGGGGGATCCTACGAGCAGTACTTC.

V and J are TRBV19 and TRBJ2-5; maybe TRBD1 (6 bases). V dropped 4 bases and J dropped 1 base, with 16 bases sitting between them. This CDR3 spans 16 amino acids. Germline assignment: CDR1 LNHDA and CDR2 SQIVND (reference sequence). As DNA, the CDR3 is TGTGCCAGTAGTACAATCCGGGACAACTCCCAAGAGACCCAGTACTTC. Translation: CASSTIRDNSQETQYF.

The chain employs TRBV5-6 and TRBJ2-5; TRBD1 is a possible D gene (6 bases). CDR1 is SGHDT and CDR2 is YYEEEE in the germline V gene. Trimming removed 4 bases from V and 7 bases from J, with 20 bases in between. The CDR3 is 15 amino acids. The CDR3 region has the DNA TGTGCCAGCAGCCGCCGGGACCAGGGGACGGGGACCCAGTACTTC. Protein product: CASSRRDQGTGTQYF. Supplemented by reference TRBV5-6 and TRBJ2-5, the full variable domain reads DAGVTQSPTHLIKTRGQQVTLRCSPKSGHDTVSWYQQALGQGPQFIFQYYEEEERQRGNFPDRFSGHQFPNYSSELNVNALLLGDSALYLCASSRRDQGTGTQYFGPGTRLLVL.

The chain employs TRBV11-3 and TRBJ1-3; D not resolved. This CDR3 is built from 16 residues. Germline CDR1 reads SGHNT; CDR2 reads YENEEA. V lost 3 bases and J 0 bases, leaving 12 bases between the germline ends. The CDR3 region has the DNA TGTGCCAGCAGCTTCCGTGGCTCAACCTCTGGAAACACCATATATTTT. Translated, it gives CASSFRGSTSGNTIYF.

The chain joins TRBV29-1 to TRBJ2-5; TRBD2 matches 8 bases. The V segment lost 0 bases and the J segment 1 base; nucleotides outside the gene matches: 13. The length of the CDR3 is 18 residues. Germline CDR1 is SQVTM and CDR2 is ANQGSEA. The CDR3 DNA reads TGCAGCGTTGAAGATCCTCTGGCGGGGGGCAAACTCCAAGAGACCCAGTACTTC. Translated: CSVEDPLAGGKLQETQYF.